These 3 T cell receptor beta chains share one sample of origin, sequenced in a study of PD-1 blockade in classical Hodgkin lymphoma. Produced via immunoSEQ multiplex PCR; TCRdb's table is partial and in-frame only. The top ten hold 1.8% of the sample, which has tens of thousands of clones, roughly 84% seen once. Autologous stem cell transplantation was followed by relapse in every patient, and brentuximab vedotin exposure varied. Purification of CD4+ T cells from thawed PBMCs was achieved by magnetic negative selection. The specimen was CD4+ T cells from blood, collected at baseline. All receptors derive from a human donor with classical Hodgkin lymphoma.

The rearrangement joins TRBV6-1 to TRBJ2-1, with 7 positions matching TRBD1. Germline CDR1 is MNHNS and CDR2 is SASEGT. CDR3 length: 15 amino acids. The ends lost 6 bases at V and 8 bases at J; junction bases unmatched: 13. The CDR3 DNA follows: TGTGCCAGCAGCGCCCGAGGGGGCGAGTCGCATGAGCAGTTCTTC. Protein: CASSARGGESHEQFF.

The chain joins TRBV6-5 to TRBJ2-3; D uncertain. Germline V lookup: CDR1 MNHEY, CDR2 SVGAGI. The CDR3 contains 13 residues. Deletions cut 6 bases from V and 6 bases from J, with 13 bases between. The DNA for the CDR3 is TGTGCCAGCAGCCACGCTAGGGTGGATACGCAGTATTTT. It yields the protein CASSHARVDTQYF.

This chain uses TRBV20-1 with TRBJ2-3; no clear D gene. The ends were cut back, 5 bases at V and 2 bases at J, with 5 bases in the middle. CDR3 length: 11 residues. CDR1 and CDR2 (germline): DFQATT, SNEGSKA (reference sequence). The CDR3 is CSAPHTDTQYF. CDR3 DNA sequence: TGCAGTGCTCCGCACACAGATACGCAGTATTTT.